This T cell receptor beta chain came from a study of CD8+ T cells in alopecia areata. The treatment is: oral pan-JAK inhibitor, 5-10 mg twice daily. It was from PBMCs that CD4+ and CD8+ T cells were sorted. Study-level points and caveats: On tofacitinib, scalp clonality and expanded CD8+ clones among top 100 fell significantly. Greater clonality was observed in lesional scalp samples, especially alopecia totalis/universalis, versus normal scalp. A great number of expanded lesional clones endured in scalp and blood during tofacitinib.

A remark on this clone: Antigen unknown.

Reverse transcription of extracted RNA yielded cDNA, which provided the sequencing template. Clones were sequenced by immunoSEQ multiplex PCR, and TCRdb holds only the in-frame ones, with some missing. The top ten clones hold about 3% of a sample with approximately 200,000 clones, 60% of them seen once. V lost 0 bases and J lost 6, with 5 bases in between. The germline V gene encodes CDR1 SEHNR and CDR2 FQNEAQ (reference sequence). CDR3 size: 12 residues. The gene calls are TRBV7-9 and TRBJ1-2; D might be TRBD1 (5 bases). The TCR originated in a human donor with alopecia areata. The sequencing used CD4+ T cells sorted from blood, collected at week 4, from a patient treated with tofacitinib. The CDR3 DNA is TGTGCCAGCAGCTTAGCAGGGGATGGCTACACCTTC. Protein product: CASSLAGDGYTF. The whole variable domain, filled in from reference TRBV7-9 and TRBJ1-2, reads DTGVSQNPRHKITKRGQNVTFRCDPISEHNRLYWYRQTLGQGPEFLTYFQNEAQLEKSRLLSDRFSAERPKGSFSTLEIQRTEQGDSAMYLCASSLAGDGYTFGSGTRLTVV.